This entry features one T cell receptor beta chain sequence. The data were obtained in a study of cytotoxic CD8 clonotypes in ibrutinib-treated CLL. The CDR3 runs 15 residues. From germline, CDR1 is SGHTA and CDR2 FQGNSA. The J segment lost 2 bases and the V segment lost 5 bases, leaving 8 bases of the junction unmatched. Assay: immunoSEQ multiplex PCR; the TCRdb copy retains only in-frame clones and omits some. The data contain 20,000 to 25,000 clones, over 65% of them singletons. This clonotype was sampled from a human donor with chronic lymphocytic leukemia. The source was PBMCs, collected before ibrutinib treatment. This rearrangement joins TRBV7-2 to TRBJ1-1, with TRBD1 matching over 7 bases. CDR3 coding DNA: TGTGCCAGCAGCCCGAGACAGGGTAGTAACACTGAAGCTTTCTTT. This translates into CASSPRQGSNTEAFF.